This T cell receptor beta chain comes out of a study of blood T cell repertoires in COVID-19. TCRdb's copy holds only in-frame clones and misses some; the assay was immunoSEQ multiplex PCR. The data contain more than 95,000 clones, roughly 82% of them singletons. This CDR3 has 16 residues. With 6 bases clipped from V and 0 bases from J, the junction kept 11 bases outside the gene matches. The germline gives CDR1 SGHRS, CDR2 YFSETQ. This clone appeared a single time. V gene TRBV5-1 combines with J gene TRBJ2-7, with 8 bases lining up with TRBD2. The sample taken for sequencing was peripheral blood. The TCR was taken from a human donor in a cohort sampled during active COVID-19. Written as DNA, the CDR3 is TGCGCCAGCAACCCGAGGGCTAGCGGGCCCTCCTACGAGCAGTACTTC. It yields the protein CASNPRASGPSYEQYF.